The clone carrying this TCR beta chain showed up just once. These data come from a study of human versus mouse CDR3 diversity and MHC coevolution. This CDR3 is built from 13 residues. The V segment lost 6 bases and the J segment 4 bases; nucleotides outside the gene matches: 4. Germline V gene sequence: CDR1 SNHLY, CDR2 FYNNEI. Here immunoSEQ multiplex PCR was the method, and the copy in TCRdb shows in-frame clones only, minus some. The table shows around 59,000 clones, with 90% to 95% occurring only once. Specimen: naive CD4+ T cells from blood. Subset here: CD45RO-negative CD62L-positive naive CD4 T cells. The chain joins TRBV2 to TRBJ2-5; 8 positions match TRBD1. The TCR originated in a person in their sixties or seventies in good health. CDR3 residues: CASRSTGVETQYF. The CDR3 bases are TGTGCCAGCAGATCGACAGGGGTAGAGACCCAGTACTTC.